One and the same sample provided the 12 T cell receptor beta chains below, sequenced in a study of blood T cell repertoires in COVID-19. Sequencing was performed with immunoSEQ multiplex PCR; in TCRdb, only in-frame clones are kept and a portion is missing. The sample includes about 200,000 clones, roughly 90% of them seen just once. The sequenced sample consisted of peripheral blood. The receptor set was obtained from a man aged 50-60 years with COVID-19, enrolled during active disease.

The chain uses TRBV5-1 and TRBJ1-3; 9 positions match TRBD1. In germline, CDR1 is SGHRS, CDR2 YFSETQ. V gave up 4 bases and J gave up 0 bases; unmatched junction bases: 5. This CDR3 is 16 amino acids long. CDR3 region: CASSPGDRASGNTIYF. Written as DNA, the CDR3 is TGCGCCAGCAGCCCTGGGGACAGGGCCTCTGGAAACACCATATATTTT. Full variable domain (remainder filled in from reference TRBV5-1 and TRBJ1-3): KAGVTQTPRYLIKTRGQQVTLSCSPISGHRSVSWYQQTPGQGLQFLFEYFSETQRNKGNFPGRFSGRQFSNSRSEMNVSTLELGDSALYLCASSPGDRASGNTIYFGEGSWLTVV.

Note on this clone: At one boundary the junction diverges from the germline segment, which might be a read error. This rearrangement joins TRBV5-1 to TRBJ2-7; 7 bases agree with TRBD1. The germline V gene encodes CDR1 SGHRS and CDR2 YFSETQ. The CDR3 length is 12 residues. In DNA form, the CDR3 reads TGCGCCAGCCCTCGCCGACAGGGAGCCAGGCACTTC. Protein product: CASPRRQGARHF.

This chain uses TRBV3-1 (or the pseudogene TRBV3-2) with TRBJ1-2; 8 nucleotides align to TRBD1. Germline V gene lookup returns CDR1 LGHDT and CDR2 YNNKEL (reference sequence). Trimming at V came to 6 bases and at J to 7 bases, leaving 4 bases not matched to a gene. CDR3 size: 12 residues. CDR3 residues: CASSPGGLGYTF. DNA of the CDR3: TGTGCCAGCAGTCCAGGGGGCCTTGGCTACACCTTC.

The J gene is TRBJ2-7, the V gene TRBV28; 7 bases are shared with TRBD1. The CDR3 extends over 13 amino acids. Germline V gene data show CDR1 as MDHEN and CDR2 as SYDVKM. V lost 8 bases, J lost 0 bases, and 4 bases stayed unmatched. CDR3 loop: CASAGTDSYEQYF. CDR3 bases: TGTGCCAGCGCCGGGACAGACTCCTACGAGCAGTACTTC.

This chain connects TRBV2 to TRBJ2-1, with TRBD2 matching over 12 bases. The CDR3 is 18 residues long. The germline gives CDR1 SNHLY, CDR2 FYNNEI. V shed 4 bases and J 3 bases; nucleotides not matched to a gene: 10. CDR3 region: CASSGRASGGADYNEQFF. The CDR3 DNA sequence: TGTGCCAGCAGTGGAAGGGCTAGCGGGGGGGCAGACTACAATGAGCAGTTCTTC.

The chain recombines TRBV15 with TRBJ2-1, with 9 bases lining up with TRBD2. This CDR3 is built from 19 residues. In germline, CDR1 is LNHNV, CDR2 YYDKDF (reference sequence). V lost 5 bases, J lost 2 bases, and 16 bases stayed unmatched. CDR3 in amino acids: CATSVGSGSRGLPYNEQFF. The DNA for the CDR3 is TGTGCCACCAGCGTCGGTAGCGGGAGTCGAGGGCTCCCCTACAATGAGCAGTTCTTC.

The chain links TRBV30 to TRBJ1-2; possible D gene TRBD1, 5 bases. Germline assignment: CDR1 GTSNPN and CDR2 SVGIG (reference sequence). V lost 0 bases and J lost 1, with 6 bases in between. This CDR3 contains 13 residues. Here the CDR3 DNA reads TGTGCCTGGAGTGTAGACAGTAACTATGGCTACACCTTC. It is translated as CAWSVDSNYGYTF.

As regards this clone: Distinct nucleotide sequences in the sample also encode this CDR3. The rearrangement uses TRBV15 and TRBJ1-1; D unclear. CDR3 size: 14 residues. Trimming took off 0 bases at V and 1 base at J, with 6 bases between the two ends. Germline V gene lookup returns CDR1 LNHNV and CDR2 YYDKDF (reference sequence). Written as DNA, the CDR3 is TGTGCCACCAGCAGAGATCGGGGGAACACTGAAGCTTTCTTT. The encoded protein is CATSRDRGNTEAFF.

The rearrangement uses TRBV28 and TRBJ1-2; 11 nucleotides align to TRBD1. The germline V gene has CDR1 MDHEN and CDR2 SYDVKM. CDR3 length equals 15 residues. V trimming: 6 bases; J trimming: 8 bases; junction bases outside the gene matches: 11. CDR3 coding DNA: TGTGCCAGCAGCCAGCCGGGACAGGGGGTCGGGGGCTACACCTTC. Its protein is CASSQPGQGVGGYTF.

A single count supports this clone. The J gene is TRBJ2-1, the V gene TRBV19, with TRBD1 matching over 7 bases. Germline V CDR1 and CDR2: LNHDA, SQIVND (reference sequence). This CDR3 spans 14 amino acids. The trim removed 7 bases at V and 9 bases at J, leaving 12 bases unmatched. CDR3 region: CASKLQGSGGEQFF. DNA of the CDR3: TGTGCCAGTAAGCTACAGGGTTCAGGGGGTGAGCAGTTCTTC.

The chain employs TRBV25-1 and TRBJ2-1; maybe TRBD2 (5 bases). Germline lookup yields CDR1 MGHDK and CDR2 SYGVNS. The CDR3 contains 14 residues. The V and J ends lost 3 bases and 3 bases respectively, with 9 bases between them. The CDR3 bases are TGTGCCAGCAGTGAGGTTGAGGGCTACAATGAGCAGTTCTTC. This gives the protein CASSEVEGYNEQFF. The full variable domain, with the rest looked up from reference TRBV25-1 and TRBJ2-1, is EADIYQTPRYLVIGTGKKITLECSQTMGHDKMYWYQQDPGMELHLIHYSYGVNSTEKGDLSSESTVSRIRTEHFPLTLESARPSHTSQYLCASSEVEGYNEQFFGPGTRLTVL.

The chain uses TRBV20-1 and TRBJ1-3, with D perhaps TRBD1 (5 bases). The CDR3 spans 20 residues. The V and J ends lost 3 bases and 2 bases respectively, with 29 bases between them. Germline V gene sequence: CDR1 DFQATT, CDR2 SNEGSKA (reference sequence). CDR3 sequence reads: CSASRIGRGREVGAGNTIYF. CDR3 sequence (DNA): TGCAGTGCTAGTCGGATCGGACGGGGCCGGGAGGTAGGGGCTGGAAACACCATATATTTT.